The source of this T cell receptor beta chain is a study of shared clonotypes between healthy human individuals (dated by TCRdb to 2019 to 2021). With regard to the full study: A couple of women and three men aged 18 to 49 years were included in the cohort. Per donor, three plates each were used for CD4 naive and CD4 memory, two for CD8 naive, and one for CD8 memory. To estimate repertoire size and how much clonotype sharing occurs between individuals, the study deeply sequenced the blood TCR repertoires of five healthy adults. Libraries were prepared and TCR repertoires were sequenced by different laboratories using diverse techniques, in order to increase sequencing depth and limit assay-specific biases. Each donor's leukapheresis produced roughly between roughly 0.9 and 8.9 billion PBMCs.

Trimming costs V 1 base and J 0 bases, and their ends lie 12 bases apart. The germline V gene provides CDR1 SGDLS and CDR2 YYNGEE. Including cysteine and phenylalanine, the CDR3 has 16 amino acids. Just CDR3 DNA is preserved here, 48 bases in frame from base 1. Using the deep immunoSEQ assay, TCR CDR3 regions were amplified from genomic DNA by multiplex PCR. Genomic DNA extracted from each cell subset was distributed evenly over all wells of several immunoSEQ 96-well plates, and each plate served as one replicate. For sorted subsets, approximately 210 ng genomic DNA, equal to about 30,000 T cell genomes, was loaded into each replicate PCR. Purified libraries were measured with a Qubit 3.0 fluorometer, size-checked on a Bioanalyzer 2100, and measured again with the KAPA Library Quantification kit. Every immunoSEQ 96-well plate was sequenced on a separate single-read 150-cycle Illumina NextSeq 550 flow cell. As for the original processing: Because the immunoSEQ output held only junctional sequences and lacked quality scores, the filtering could not match the filtering applied to full-length reads. To assign V/J genes and CDR3, sequences were annotated against IMGT germline references using PyIR, a Python wrapper for IgBLAST v1.9. Any read was removed if the V/J assignment was weak (E-value above 1e-6), the CDR3 was missing, or the read contained stop codons, out-of-frame junctions, or ambiguous translated residues. A V3J clonotype was defined by an identical inferred V gene, J gene, and CDR3 amino acid sequence. To compute the percentage overlap between repertoires, the number of shared unique clonotypes was divided by the size of the smaller repertoire. Three approaches were used to assess repertoire richness: RTK rarefaction, the Chao1 estimator, and Recon v2.1 estimates of unobserved clonotypes. OLGA was used to compute generation probabilities for all TCRbeta clonotypes that the gDNA method yielded from a handful of donors. TCRdb's version of the immuneACCESS table is confined to in-frame rearrangements and falls short of the full clone set. An unresolved V gene accounts for under half of the shortfall where checked; the remainder is of unknown origin. Clone size and V and J calls were adopted from that table, with D and trimming inferred from the DNA. The sample profile shows about 2.2 million clones; 93% of them were found once. Around 1.7% of the sample comes from the top ten.

To note about this clone: Its recognized antigen is unknown. Base qualities were left out, and no much larger clone turns up one base away.

CD8 naive samples consisted of CD45RO-negative cells that were positively selected for CCR7, yielding a CD45RA+CCR7+ population without TemRA cells. Healthy HIV-negative adults with no recently reported acute infections or vaccinations were included as donors. Every donor was a Caucasian adult living in Nashville, Tennessee, USA. Blood was obtained by leukapheresis, after which PBMCs were separated by Ficoll-Histopaque density gradient centrifugation and cryopreserved in liquid nitrogen vapor phase. Purity and quantity of every magnetically sorted T cell population were checked by analytical flow cytometry. Genomic DNA was isolated from each sorted fraction and quantified by UV absorbance on a Nanodrop 2000c. Broad study findings and their caveats: Compared with non-shared clonotypes, the clonotypes found in all four sorted-subset donors had higher generation probabilities. Only blood was sampled, and tissue TCR repertoires likely differ from those in blood. The genetic and exposure-history diversity represented was limited by the small number of donors. When a handful of donors were compared, the shared fraction of clonotypes was about 5.4% for naive CD4, 3.5% for naive CD8, more than 2% for memory CD4, and under 0.5% for memory CD8. Estimated clonotype richness was generally larger for naive than for memory subsets. Based on pairwise subsampling, the degree of clonotype sharing among donors was expected to be affected by sequencing depth. Rarefaction of sorted-subset datasets indicated incomplete sequencing despite the large sequencing depth.

The sample consisted of naive CD8+ T cells from PBMCs. Interpreted using the paper, the cell subset or site label stands for: CD45RA+CCR7+. Recombination joined TRBV9 with TRBJ2-3; the D gene is not confidently resolved. This receptor was obtained from a man aged 18-30 years in good health. Some clones in this sample may be carry-over from other donors' samples. The DNA sequence is as follows: TGTGCCAGCAGCGTATCGGGCAGATCTAGCACAGATACGCAGTATTTT. It is translated as CASSVSGRSSTDTQYF.